These T cell receptor beta chains were read from a single sample in a study of blood T cell repertoires in COVID-19. Some clones are missing from TCRdb's copy, which holds only in-frame ones; the method was immunoSEQ multiplex PCR. The sample carries about 220,000 clones, around 81% recorded once. Sample: peripheral blood. These receptors were collected from a woman aged 60-75 years with acute or convalescent COVID-19. CDR3s include the opening cysteine and the closing phenylalanine or tryptophan. A D gene is named only where the DNA matches it firmly. Clone size, where shown, is once, few, many, or a class for clones that have expanded.

>-|TRBV3-1/TRBV3-2|-|TRBJ2-3
TGTGCCAGCAGGTTCTCTAGCACAGATACGCAGTATTTT
CASRFSSTDTQYF
>once|TRBV30|TRBD2|TRBJ2-5
TGTGCCTGGAGTGTGGGGAGCGGGGCCTCCGACCAGTACTTC
CAWSVGSGASDQYF
>-|TRBV19|-|TRBJ1-2
TGTGCCAGTACCACAGGCTACAGATATGGCTACACCTTC
CASTTGYRYGYTF
>-|TRBV7-3|-|TRBJ2-5
TGTGCCAGCAGCGGGGGCGCTGGGGCCCAGTACTTC
CASSGGAGAQYF
>-|TRBV28|-|TRBJ2-5
TGTGCCAGCAGCCCCTCTTATCGAGAGACCCAGTACTTC
CASSPSYRETQYF
>-|TRBV6-5|-|TRBJ2-5
TGTGCCAGCAGACAACTAGTTCCGGAGACCCAGTACTTC
CASRQLVPETQYF
>-|TRBV11-1|TRBD2|TRBJ2-2
TGTGCCAGCAGCTTACAGCTAGCGGGGGCCGGGGAGCTGTTTTTT
CASSLQLAGAGELFF
>-|TRBV6-6|-|TRBJ1-5
TGTGCCAGCAGTTACTCACGGGACATCGGTACGGCCCAGCATTTT
CASSYSRDIGTAQHF
>-|TRBV19|TRBD1|TRBJ2-2
TGTGCCAGTAGTATAGTCGGACAGGGGCTCGGGGAGCTGTTTTTT
CASSIVGQGLGELFF
>-|TRBV7-8|TRBD1|TRBJ1-5
TGTGCCAGCAGCTTACAGGGACAGGGGAAGCAGCCCCAGCATTTT
CASSLQGQGKQPQHF
>-|TRBV27|TRBD1|TRBJ1-1
TGTGCCAACCGGGGGACAGGGGGTCCCATGAACACTGAAGCTTTCTTT
CANRGTGGPMNTEAFF
>-|TRBV7-8|TRBD1|TRBJ1-2
TGTGCCAGCAGCTTAATCAGGGGGAACTATGGCTACACCTTC
CASSLIRGNYGYTF
>-|TRBV7-2|-|TRBJ1-2
TGTGCCAGCAGCTTAGCGGAGACAGTGGTTGGCTACACCTTC
CASSLAETVVGYTF
>-|TRBV4-2|TRBD2|TRBJ2-7
TGTGCCAGCAGCCCTATAGCGGGGGTCCTCTACGAGCAGTACTTC
CASSPIAGVLYEQYF
>-|TRBV2|-|TRBJ2-5
TGTGCCAGCCGACCCCGGGATGGGCTCTTAGAGACCCAGTACTTC
CASRPRDGLLETQYF
>-|TRBV6-5|TRBD1|TRBJ1-2
TGTGCCAGCAGCCAGACAGGGGCGAAGTATGGCTACACCTTC
CASSQTGAKYGYTF